These 2 T cell receptor beta chains originate from one sample sequenced in a study of T-cell memory formation after mild COVID-19. TCRdb ran MiXCR on the 5' RACE reads and lists one entry per CDR3 protein. Among about 430,000 distinct CDR3 sequences listed, 20% to 25% were seen once. The sample taken for sequencing was PBMCs or a T cell subset sorted from them (not recorded which). These receptors all stem from an adult woman who had mild COVID-19 (a few samples of this study predate the infection). Cell type and time point are not known.

The gene calls are TRBV29-1 and TRBJ2-6; D is perhaps TRBD1 (6 bases). The CDR3 sequence is 16 residues long. Germline V gives CDR1 SQVTM, CDR2 ANQGSEA. Trimming removed 6 bases at V and 1 base at J, with 16 bases between. The CDR3 here is CSVFVRDTSGANVLTF. CDR3 in DNA: TGCAGCGTCTTCGTCCGGGACACATCTGGGGCCAACGTCCTGACTTTC.

V gene TRBV2 combines with J gene TRBJ2-2, with 9 bases identical to TRBD2. Unmatched junction bases numbered 12, after V lost 8 bases and J lost 8 bases. This CDR3 is 15 amino acids long. Germline lookup yields CDR1 SNHLY and CDR2 FYNNEI. For the CDR3, the DNA is TGTGCCAGCGTTCAGCGGGGGGCCAGTTTGGGGGAGCTGTTTTTT. This gives the protein CASVQRGASLGELFF.